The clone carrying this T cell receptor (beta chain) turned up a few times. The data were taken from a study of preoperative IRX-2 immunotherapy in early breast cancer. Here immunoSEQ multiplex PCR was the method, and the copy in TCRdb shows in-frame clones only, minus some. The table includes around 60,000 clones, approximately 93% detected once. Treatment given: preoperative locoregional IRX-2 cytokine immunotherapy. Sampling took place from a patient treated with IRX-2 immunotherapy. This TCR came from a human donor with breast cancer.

The CDR3 sequence: CASSHCQHGPYTEAFF. The CDR3 DNA follows: TGTGCCAGCAGCCATTGCCAACACGGGCCGTACACTGAAGCTTTCTTT. V and J are TRBV5-7 and TRBJ1-1; D is ambiguous. TRBV5-7 is an ORF; its function is uncertain. V was clipped by 4 bases and J by 3 bases, with 19 bases between them. The length of the CDR3 is 16 residues.